This TCR beta chain was identified during a study of blood T cells in healthy people across ages. Together with a sample-barcoded 5' primer, a J-beta primer mix was included in a second PCR lasting roughly 6 to 12 cycles. One entry per CDR3 protein results from TCRdb running MiXCR on the 5' RACE reads. The repertoire holds nearly 800,000 distinct CDR3 sequences, 20% to 25% seen once, with 3.7% in the top ten. Germline V gene lookup returns CDR1 MGHDK and CDR2 SYGVNS. This CDR3 is built from 12 residues. V lost 7 bases and J 3 bases, leaving 10 bases between the germline ends. The study drew donors from healthy Caucasian individuals in Russia aged roughly 6 to 90. Every sample yielded at least 6.5 million isolated PBMCs. These records were also assigned to another study, of T cells of mothers and their children. From that second work: The donor cohort consisted of a few healthy Caucasian mothers and their six children. Biologically related mothers and children overlapped slightly more than unrelated pairs, a non-significant difference.

The chain has TRBV25-1 and TRBJ2-7; no firm D call. The TCR was taken from a boy aged 5-17 years in good health. Material: blood. CDR3 in DNA: TGTGCCAGCATTGGTGAAAGCTACGAGCAGTACTTC. Translated: CASIGESYEQYF.